This TCR beta chain was documented in a study of T cell clonotyping in hematopoietic cell transplantation. Study summary: Cytoreduction preceded collection of pretransplant recipient samples. Overall study results and limits: Broader posttransplant TCR repertoire diversity was predicted by graft donor and pretransplant recipient Inverse Simpson Index values.

Time point: recipient sample about 28 days before transplant, after cytoreduction. This clone was counted only a few times. The antigen is not known. CDR3 length equals 13 residues. Trimming cost V 4 bases and J 0 bases, with 9 bases left between them. Germline V lookup: CDR1 SQVTM, CDR2 ANQGSEA. The data were produced by immunoSEQ multiplex PCR, yet TCRdb's version contains in-frame clones alone and is incomplete. The table records more than 70,000 clones, around 96% of them present only once. This TCR was recovered from a woman in her fifties or sixties with acute myeloid leukemia. Some clones in this sample may be carry-over from other donors' samples. The chain links TRBV29-1 to TRBJ1-2; a weak D match, TRBD1 (5 bases). This material consisted of peripheral blood mononuclear cells, taken before stem cell transplant. CDR3 in amino acids: CSVVGRANYGYTF. The CDR3 DNA reads as TGCAGCGTTGTGGGGCGAGCTAACTATGGCTACACCTTC.